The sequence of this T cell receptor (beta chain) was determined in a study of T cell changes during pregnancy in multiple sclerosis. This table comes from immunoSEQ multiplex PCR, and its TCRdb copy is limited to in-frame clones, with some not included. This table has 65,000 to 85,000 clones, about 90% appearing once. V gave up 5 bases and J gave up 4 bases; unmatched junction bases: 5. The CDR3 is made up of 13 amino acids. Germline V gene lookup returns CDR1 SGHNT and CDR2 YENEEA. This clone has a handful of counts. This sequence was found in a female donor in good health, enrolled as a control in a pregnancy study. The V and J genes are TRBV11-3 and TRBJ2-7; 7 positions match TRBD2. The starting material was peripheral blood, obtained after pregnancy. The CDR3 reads CASSPGGEYEQYF. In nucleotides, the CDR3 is TGTGCCAGCAGCCCGGGAGGAGAATACGAGCAGTACTTC.